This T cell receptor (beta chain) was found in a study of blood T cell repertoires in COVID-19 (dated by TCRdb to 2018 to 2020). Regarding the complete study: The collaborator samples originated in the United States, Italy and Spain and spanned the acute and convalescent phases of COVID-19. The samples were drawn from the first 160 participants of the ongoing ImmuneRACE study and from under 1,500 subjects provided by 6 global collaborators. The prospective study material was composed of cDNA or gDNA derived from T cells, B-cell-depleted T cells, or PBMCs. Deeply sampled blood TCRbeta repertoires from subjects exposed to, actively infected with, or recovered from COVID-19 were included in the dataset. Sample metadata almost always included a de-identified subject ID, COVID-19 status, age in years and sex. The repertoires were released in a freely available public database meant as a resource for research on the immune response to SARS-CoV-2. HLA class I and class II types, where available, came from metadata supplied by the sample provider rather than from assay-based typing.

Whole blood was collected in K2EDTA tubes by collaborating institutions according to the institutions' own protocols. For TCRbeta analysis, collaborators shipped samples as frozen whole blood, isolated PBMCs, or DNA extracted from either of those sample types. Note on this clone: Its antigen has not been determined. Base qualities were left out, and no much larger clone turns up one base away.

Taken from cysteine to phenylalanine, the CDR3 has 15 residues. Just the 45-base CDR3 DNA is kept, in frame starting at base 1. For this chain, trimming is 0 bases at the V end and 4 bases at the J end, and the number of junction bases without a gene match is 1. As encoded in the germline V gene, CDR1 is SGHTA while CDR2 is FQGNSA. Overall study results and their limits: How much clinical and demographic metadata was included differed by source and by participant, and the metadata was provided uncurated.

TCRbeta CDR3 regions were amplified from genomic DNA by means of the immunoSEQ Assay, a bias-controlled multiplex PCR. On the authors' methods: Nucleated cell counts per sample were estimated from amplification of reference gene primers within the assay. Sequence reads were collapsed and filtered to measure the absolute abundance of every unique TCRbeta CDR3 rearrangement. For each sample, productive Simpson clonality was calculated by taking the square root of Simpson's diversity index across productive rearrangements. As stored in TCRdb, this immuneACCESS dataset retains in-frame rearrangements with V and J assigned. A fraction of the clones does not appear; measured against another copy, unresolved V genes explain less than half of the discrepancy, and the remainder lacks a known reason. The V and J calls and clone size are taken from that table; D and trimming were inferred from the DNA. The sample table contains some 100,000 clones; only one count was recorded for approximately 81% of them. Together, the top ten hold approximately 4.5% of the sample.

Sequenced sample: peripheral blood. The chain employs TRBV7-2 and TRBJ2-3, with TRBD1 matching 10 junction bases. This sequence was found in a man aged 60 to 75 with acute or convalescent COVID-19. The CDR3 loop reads CASSLAGTGADTQYF. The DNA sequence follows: TGTGCCAGCAGCTTAGCCGGGACAGGGGCAGATACGCAGTATTTT.